Listed below are T cell receptor beta chains from one sample, sequenced in a study of post-analysis software for immune sequencing data. TCRdb itself ran the PCR reads through MiXCR, one entry per CDR3 protein. The top ten hold about 8% of the sample, which has around 400,000 distinct CDR3 sequences, 30% to 40% seen once. Sequences were obtained from blood. These TCRs come from a girl under 10 years old with multiple sclerosis. Both conserved end residues are part of each CDR3. The D gene is left open where the match is weak.

D gene: TRBD1; V gene: TRBV7-9; J gene: TRBJ2-1; CDR3 protein: CASSLSGGEVEQFF
D gene: TRBD2; V gene: TRBV6-5; J gene: TRBJ2-1; CDR3 protein: CASSYSTSGSYEQFF
D gene: NA; V gene: TRBV3-1; J gene: TRBJ2-3; CDR3 protein: CASSQQGVTTQYF
D gene: TRBD2; V gene: TRBV4-1; J gene: TRBJ2-7; CDR3 protein: CASSQEGTSGAYEQYF
D gene: NA; V gene: TRBV29-1; J gene: TRBJ2-3; CDR3 protein: CSVALTGTTDTQYF
D gene: NA; V gene: TRBV12-3/TRBV12-4; J gene: TRBJ2-5; CDR3 protein: CASRPDRYQETQYF
D gene: TRBD1; V gene: TRBV6-1; J gene: TRBJ2-6; CDR3 protein: CASRGPKGQTSSGANVLTF
D gene: TRBD1; V gene: TRBV7-8; J gene: TRBJ2-7; CDR3 protein: CASSLEGAESLEQYF
D gene: TRBD1; V gene: TRBV4-1; J gene: TRBJ1-1; CDR3 protein: CASSFTGTANTEAFF
D gene: NA; V gene: TRBV7-3; J gene: TRBJ2-7; CDR3 protein: CASSGPPGERPNSYEQYF
D gene: NA; V gene: TRBV6-5; J gene: TRBJ1-2; CDR3 protein: CASRAADPSSGYTF
D gene: NA; V gene: TRBV28; J gene: TRBJ2-1; CDR3 protein: CASSPSGFEQFF
D gene: NA; V gene: TRBV28; J gene: TRBJ2-7; CDR3 protein: CAALGGGGGSYEQYF
D gene: NA; V gene: TRBV25-1; J gene: NA; CDR3 protein: CASSEPRGLETQYF
D gene: NA; V gene: TRBV7-2; J gene: TRBJ2-3; CDR3 protein: CAGSSLPDTQYF
D gene: NA; V gene: TRBV28; J gene: TRBJ2-5; CDR3 protein: CASRRLETQYF
D gene: TRBD2; V gene: TRBV12-3/TRBV12-4; J gene: TRBJ2-1; CDR3 protein: CASSFGLAGNNEQFF
D gene: TRBD1; V gene: TRBV16; J gene: TRBJ1-6; CDR3 protein: CASSPRGTGLSPLHF
D gene: TRBD1; V gene: TRBV7-2; J gene: TRBJ1-2; CDR3 protein: CASSLDRGLGTF
D gene: TRBD2; V gene: TRBV20-1; J gene: TRBJ2-2; CDR3 protein: CSASIGGGPRTGELFF
D gene: NA; V gene: TRBV28; J gene: TRBJ1-2; CDR3 protein: CASSQVRGYTF
D gene: NA; V gene: TRBV2; J gene: TRBJ2-3; CDR3 protein: CASSIQGANSDTQYF
D gene: NA; V gene: TRBV27; J gene: TRBJ2-1; CDR3 protein: CASSLPGGGQFF
D gene: NA; V gene: TRBV3-1; J gene: TRBJ2-2; CDR3 protein: CASSQGFGKVGGELFF
D gene: TRBD2; V gene: TRBV20-1; J gene: TRBJ2-1; CDR3 protein: CSAPGLAGVNEQFF
D gene: NA; V gene: TRBV6-6; J gene: TRBJ1-2; CDR3 protein: CASATMGRPVYGYTF
D gene: TRBD1; V gene: TRBV7-2; J gene: TRBJ2-5; CDR3 protein: CASSSRDRGHNEQYF
D gene: TRBD2; V gene: TRBV7-3; J gene: TRBJ2-1; CDR3 protein: CASSQGGRVRNEQFF
D gene: TRBD1; V gene: TRBV7-9; J gene: TRBJ1-4; CDR3 protein: CASSTHSSRGPEKLFF
D gene: TRBD2; V gene: TRBV6-5; J gene: TRBJ2-3; CDR3 protein: CASSLAGEIDTQYF
D gene: NA; V gene: TRBV20-1; J gene: TRBJ1-5; CDR3 protein: CSARPGLPNQPQHF
D gene: NA; V gene: TRBV15; J gene: TRBJ2-1; CDR3 protein: CATSRWFDSLPGWEQFF
D gene: TRBD1; V gene: TRBV29-1; J gene: TRBJ2-1; CDR3 protein: CSVEGTGTGSNIPFF
D gene: TRBD1; V gene: TRBV7-3; J gene: TRBJ2-3; CDR3 protein: CASSFYRGDTQYF
D gene: NA; V gene: TRBV20-1; J gene: TRBJ1-5; CDR3 protein: CSARVGGYSNQPQHF
D gene: TRBD1; V gene: TRBV6-5; J gene: TRBJ2-1; CDR3 protein: CASSYSSTGTGIRNTYNEQFF
D gene: NA; V gene: TRBV6-1; J gene: TRBJ2-7; CDR3 protein: CASSLQSWDGLYEQYF
D gene: NA; V gene: TRBV27; J gene: TRBJ2-7; CDR3 protein: CASSLPGSYEQYF
D gene: TRBD2; V gene: TRBV4-3; J gene: TRBJ2-3; CDR3 protein: CASSQGRVLAGSDTQYF
D gene: NA; V gene: TRBV12-3/TRBV12-4; J gene: TRBJ2-1; CDR3 protein: CASSLVPSIEQFF
D gene: NA; V gene: TRBV29-1; J gene: TRBJ2-3; CDR3 protein: CSVEGQFPSTDTQYF
D gene: TRBD2; V gene: TRBV12-3/TRBV12-4; J gene: TRBJ2-7; CDR3 protein: CASSLGGQFDFSGRVSYEQYF
D gene: TRBD2; V gene: TRBV4-1; J gene: TRBJ2-1; CDR3 protein: CASSRPGLAGGAYNEQFF
D gene: TRBD1; V gene: TRBV6-7; J gene: TRBJ1-2; CDR3 protein: CASSYGQGATYGYTF
D gene: TRBD1; V gene: TRBV6-5; J gene: TRBJ1-1; CDR3 protein: CASSLRDSWNTEAFF
D gene: NA; V gene: TRBV6-5; J gene: TRBJ2-1; CDR3 protein: CASSSRDWEYSEQFF
D gene: NA; V gene: TRBV3-1; J gene: TRBJ1-1; CDR3 protein: CASSQDVMNTEAFF
D gene: NA; V gene: TRBV4-3; J gene: TRBJ1-2; CDR3 protein: CASSQDLVVNYGYTF
D gene: TRBD1; V gene: TRBV28; J gene: TRBJ2-1; CDR3 protein: CASMTGEAYNEQFF
D gene: NA; V gene: TRBV27; J gene: TRBJ1-4; CDR3 protein: CASSLSGVSGLSNEKRFF
D gene: TRBD1; V gene: TRBV20-1; J gene: TRBJ2-3; CDR3 protein: CSASAPGQGTDTQYF
D gene: TRBD2; V gene: TRBV20-1; J gene: TRBJ2-7; CDR3 protein: CSATGLASSYEQYF
D gene: TRBD2; V gene: TRBV5-6; J gene: TRBJ2-1; CDR3 protein: CASSLRDYLYYEQFF
D gene: TRBD1; V gene: TRBV20-1; J gene: TRBJ1-1; CDR3 protein: CSARDDRGVEAFF
D gene: NA; V gene: TRBV4-3; J gene: TRBJ2-3; CDR3 protein: CASSQATRGRSTDTQYF
D gene: NA; V gene: TRBV27; J gene: NA; CDR3 protein: CASSLSIPVGYEQYF
D gene: NA; V gene: TRBV20-1; J gene: TRBJ2-3; CDR3 protein: CSAAASYRRYF
D gene: NA; V gene: TRBV27; J gene: TRBJ1-1; CDR3 protein: CASSFPSFNTEAFF
D gene: TRBD2; V gene: TRBV11-3; J gene: TRBJ2-7; CDR3 protein: CASSPSCREGLIYEQYF
D gene: NA; V gene: TRBV6-5; J gene: TRBJ1-1; CDR3 protein: CASSPGRGGKAFF